Listed below are T cell receptor beta chains from one sample, sequenced in a study of control samples from healthy donors and cancer patients. TCRdb keeps only in-frame clones here, not all; method: immunoSEQ multiplex PCR. The top ten hold under 3.5% of the sample, which has some 74,000 clones, 94% seen once. Sequenced input: blood. The receptors here all came from a woman aged 25 to 45 in good health. Each CDR3 is given with its conserved first and last residue. A D gene is named only where the DNA matches it firmly. Rows may omit the clone size; those that give it use once, few, many or a size class.

clone size	V gene	J gene	D gene	CDR3 protein	CDR3 DNA
-	TRBV24-1	TRBJ2-1	TRBD1	CATSAVGTGGDEQFF	TGTGCCACCAGTGCGGTCGGGACAGGGGGCGATGAGCAGTTCTTC
-	TRBV18	TRBJ2-7	TRBD1	CASSPTRGTGGSYEQYF	TGTGCCAGCTCACCGACTAGGGGGACAGGGGGCTCGTACGAGCAGTACTTC
-	TRBV6-5	TRBJ1-5	TRBD1	CASNQGGPGNQPQHF	TGTGCCAGCAATCAGGGGGGGCCGGGCAATCAGCCCCAGCATTTT
-	TRBV3-1/TRBV3-2	TRBJ2-7	-	CASSHSFWQGTKRSYEQYF	TGTGCCAGCAGCCACAGTTTTTGGCAAGGGACAAAGAGATCCTACGAGCAGTACTTC
-	TRBV12-3/TRBV12-4	TRBJ1-1	-	CASSPLTDTEAFF	TGTGCCAGCAGTCCACTAACGGACACTGAAGCTTTCTTT
-	TRBV5-1	TRBJ2-1	TRBD2	CASSLFGGGSLSYNEQFF	TGCGCCAGCAGCTTGTTCGGCGGGGGGAGCCTTAGCTACAATGAGCAGTTCTTC
-	TRBV12-3/TRBV12-4	TRBJ1-1	TRBD1	CASSLGTGGKAFF	TGTGCCAGCAGTCTTGGGACAGGGGGGAAAGCTTTCTTT
-	TRBV24-1	TRBJ1-1	-	CATTRGTEAFF	TGTGCCACCACCCGAGGGACTGAAGCTTTCTTT
once	TRBV18	TRBJ2-1	-	CASSPGLSYNEQFF	TGTGCCAGCTCACCAGGCCTCAGTTACAATGAGCAGTTCTTC
-	TRBV5-1	TRBJ2-1	-	CASSLASGNEQFF	TGCGCCAGCAGCTTGGCCTCAGGGAATGAGCAGTTCTTC
-	TRBV2	TRBJ1-1	-	CASGYSMNTEAFF	TGTGCCAGCGGGTACTCCATGAACACTGAAGCTTTCTTT
-	TRBV9	TRBJ1-2	TRBD1	CASSGTGGEANYGYTF	TGTGCCAGCAGCGGAACAGGGGGCGAAGCTAACTATGGCTACACCTTC
-	TRBV5-1	TRBJ2-3	TRBD2	CASSWDGLAGANTDTQYF	TGCGCCAGCAGCTGGGACGGACTAGCGGGGGCCAACACAGATACGCAGTATTTT
once	TRBV2	TRBJ1-5	-	CASSGIILNSNQPQHF	TGTGCCAGCAGCGGCATTATATTAAATAGCAATCAGCCCCAGCATTTT
-	TRBV5-1	TRBJ1-1	-	CASSKDGQPAAEAFF	TGCGCCAGCAGCAAAGACGGCCAACCCGCCGCTGAAGCTTTCTTT
-	TRBV21-1	TRBJ1-1	-	CASTSSKLSTEAFF	TGTGCCAGCACCTCTTCGAAACTCTCGACTGAAGCTTTCTTT
-	TRBV7-8	TRBJ1-5	TRBD1	CASSVDRDSNQPQHF	TGTGCCAGCAGCGTTGACAGGGATAGCAATCAGCCCCAGCATTTT
-	TRBV3-1/TRBV3-2	TRBJ2-2	-	CASSQGTANTGELFF	TGTGCCAGCAGCCAAGGGACAGCGAACACCGGGGAGCTGTTTTTT
-	TRBV12-5	TRBJ2-5	-	CASAMGAGRGETQYF	TGTGCTAGTGCCATGGGGGCCGGCAGAGGGGAGACCCAGTACTTC
-	TRBV19	TRBJ1-4	TRBD1	CATRTGAYATNEKLFF	TGTGCCACCAGGACAGGGGCCTATGCAACTAATGAAAAACTGTTTTTT
-	TRBV7-9	TRBJ2-1	TRBD2	CASSEGRGGYNEQFF	TGTGCCAGCAGCGAGGGACGGGGGGGTTACAATGAGCAGTTCTTC
-	TRBV3-1/TRBV3-2	TRBJ1-1	-	CASSELPGDTEAFF	TGTGCCAGCAGCGAGCTGCCTGGGGACACTGAAGCTTTCTTT
-	TRBV2	TRBJ2-2	TRBD2	CASSLGLAMSGTGELFF	TGTGCCAGCAGCCTGGGACTAGCGATGTCGGGCACCGGGGAGCTGTTTTTT
-	TRBV24-1	TRBJ1-2	-	CATSEDRFDGYTF	TGTGCCACCAGTGAGGACAGATTCGATGGCTACACCTTC
-	TRBV19	TRBJ1-2	-	CASSEAGANYGYTF	TGTGCCAGTAGTGAAGCAGGAGCTAACTATGGCTACACCTTC
-	TRBV11-2	TRBJ2-7	-	CASSLGGGTYEQYF	TGTGCCAGCAGCTTAGGGGGCGGGACCTACGAGCAGTACTTC
-	TRBV10-1	TRBJ2-1	TRBD2	CASSAGGENEQFF	TGCGCCAGCAGTGCGGGGGGTGAGAATGAGCAGTTCTTC
-	TRBV5-1	TRBJ1-2	TRBD1	CASRAREGAMYGYTF	TGCGCCAGCAGGGCGAGGGAGGGGGCAATGTATGGCTACACCTTC
once	TRBV9	TRBJ1-5	TRBD1	CASSVGTGNQPQHF	TGTGCCAGCAGCGTCGGGACAGGGAATCAGCCCCAGCATTTT
-	TRBV9	TRBJ2-5	TRBD1	CASSTGQKETQYF	TGTGCCAGCAGCACGGGACAGAAAGAGACCCAGTACTTC
-	TRBV5-1	TRBJ1-1	TRBD1	CASSLGAGGRTEAFF	TGCGCCAGCAGCTTGGGAGCAGGGGGCCGTACTGAAGCTTTCTTT
-	TRBV12-3/TRBV12-4	TRBJ1-5	-	CASSLARGGQHF	TGTGCCAGCAGTTTAGCGCGGGGGGGCCAGCATTTT
-	TRBV19	TRBJ1-5	TRBD1	CASSPQGHQPQHF	TGTGCCAGTAGCCCACAGGGGCATCAGCCCCAGCATTTT
-	TRBV27	TRBJ1-2	TRBD1	CASSSLGTGVNYGYTF	TGTGCCAGCAGCAGCCTTGGGACAGGGGTTAACTATGGCTACACCTTC
-	TRBV3-1/TRBV3-2	TRBJ1-6	-	CASRKDSVRGPLHF	TGTGCCAGCAGAAAGGACAGCGTAAGGGGTCCCCTCCACTTT
-	TRBV9	TRBJ1-1	-	CASSVVGGRTEAFF	TGTGCCAGCAGCGTAGTGGGGGGTCGGACTGAAGCTTTCTTT
-	TRBV3-1/TRBV3-2	TRBJ2-5	-	CASSLTVPLEETQYF	TGTGCCAGCAGCCTCACTGTCCCTTTGGAAGAGACCCAGTACTTC
-	TRBV7-8	TRBJ1-3	-	CASRGGSLSGNTIYF	TGTGCCAGCAGGGGGGGGAGCCTGTCTGGAAACACCATATATTTT
-	TRBV3-1/TRBV3-2	TRBJ1-6	TRBD1	CASSLTGVHNSPLHF	TGTGCCAGCAGCCTAACAGGGGTTCATAATTCACCCCTCCACTTT
once	TRBV19	TRBJ1-1	-	CASSTPTNPPEAFF	TGTGCCAGTAGTACCCCAACCAACCCCCCTGAAGCTTTCTTT
-	TRBV2	TRBJ2-3	-	CASNLSGTDTQYF	TGTGCCAGCAATCTTTCCGGCACAGATACGCAGTATTTT
-	TRBV2	TRBJ1-3	TRBD1	CASSAGTGIGNTIYF	TGTGCCAGCAGCGCCGGGACAGGGATTGGAAACACCATATATTTT